The clone carrying this TCR beta chain was seen repeatedly, ten times or more. The sample is drawn from a study of human T cells and chemical hapten exposure. TCRdb reanalysed the RACE reads using MiXCR and keeps one entry per CDR3 protein. The sample shows tens of thousands of distinct CDR3 sequences, 9.3% of them seen only once. Germline V gene lookup returns CDR1 SEHNR and CDR2 FQNEAQ (reference sequence). V was shortened by 2 bases and J by 1 base, with 6 bases between the two germline ends. The CDR3 runs 14 residues. Time point of the sample: patch test 1, 2 weeks after DPC sensitization. The treatment here: therapeutic diphenylcyclopropenone sensitization with weekly scalp DPC.

The receptor was isolated from a woman aged 35 to 49 with alopecia areata. Some clones in this sample may be carry-over from other donors' samples. This chain connects TRBV7-9 to TRBJ1-3; D gene ambiguous. The input for sequencing was whole blood, taken in connection with sensitization to the hapten diphenylcyclopropenone (DPC). The CDR3 loop is CASSLRMSGNTIYF. Here the CDR3 DNA reads TGTGCCAGCAGCTTAAGAATGTCTGGAAACACCATATATTTT.